This T cell receptor (beta chain) was documented in a study of shared clonotypes between healthy human individuals. V was trimmed by 7 bases and J by 2 bases, leaving 12 bases between them. The germline V gene encodes CDR1 LNHDA and CDR2 SQIVND (reference sequence). The CDR3 extends over 13 amino acids. HIV-negative, healthy adults without recent acute infections or vaccinations were the donors. Around 90 million PBMCs per unsorted sample were used for genomic DNA. Data came from immunoSEQ multiplex PCR; TCRdb stores just in-frame clones and leaves some out. The sample contains around 500,000 clones, about 72% of which appear only once.

The clonotype originates from a woman in her thirties or forties in good health. Some clones in this sample may be carry-over from other donors' samples. The genes are TRBV19 and TRBJ2-7, with D maybe TRBD2 (5 bases). The sample was PBMCs. The CDR3 protein is CASKISGAYEQYF. In nucleotides, the CDR3 is TGTGCCAGTAAGATAAGCGGCGCCTACGAGCAGTACTTC.